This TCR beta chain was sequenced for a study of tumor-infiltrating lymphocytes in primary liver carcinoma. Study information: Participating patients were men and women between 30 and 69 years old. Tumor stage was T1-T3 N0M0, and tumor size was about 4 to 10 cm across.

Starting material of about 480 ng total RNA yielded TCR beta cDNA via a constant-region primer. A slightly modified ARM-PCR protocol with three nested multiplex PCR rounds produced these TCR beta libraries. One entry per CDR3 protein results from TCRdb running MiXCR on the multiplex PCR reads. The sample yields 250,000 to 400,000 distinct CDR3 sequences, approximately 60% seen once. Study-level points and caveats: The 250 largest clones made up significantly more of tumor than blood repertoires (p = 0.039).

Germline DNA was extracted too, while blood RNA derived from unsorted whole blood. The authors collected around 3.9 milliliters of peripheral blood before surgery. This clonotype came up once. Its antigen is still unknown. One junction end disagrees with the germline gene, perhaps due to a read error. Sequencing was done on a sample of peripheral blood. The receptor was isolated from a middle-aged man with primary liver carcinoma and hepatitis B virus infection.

The DNA for the CDR3 is TGTGACAGCAGCCCTCTACAGGGGAATGAGCAGTTCTTC. It specifies CDSSPLQGNEQFF. The chain combines TRBV7-8 with TRBJ2-1, with 7 bases that match TRBD1. The CDR3 runs 13 residues. In germline, CDR1 is SGHVS, CDR2 FQNEAQ.